The rows below give T cell receptor beta chains drawn from one sample of a study of circulating and synovial CD4+ cells in juvenile arthritis. Libraries were prepared by immunoSEQ multiplex PCR; TCRdb keeps only in-frame clonotypes and omits some of them. Found here are about 36,000 clones, roughly 94% of them singletons; the top ten hold 0.7%. Sequenced: CD4+ T cells from blood. These receptors were collected from a human donor with juvenile idiopathic arthritis. Each CDR3 is given without its conserved first and last residue.

TRBJ1-2 TRBV18 ASSPGGDYGYT
TRBJ1-4 TRBV29-1 SVAGGIGEKLF
TRBJ1-3 TRBV18 ASSPRAQGNRNTIY
TRBJ1-4 TRBV5-1 ASRFSRLEKLF
TRBJ2-6 TRBV6-5 ASSQPGTNVLT
TRBJ1-3 TRBV9 ASSVGQLPIYGNTIY
TRBJ2-3 TRBV4-1 ASSPSGALTDTQY
TRBJ1-5 TRBV6-5 ASSTGIMNQPQH
TRBJ2-7 TRBV19 ASQVDSQKYEQY
TRBJ1-6 TRBV5-1 ASSSRTGNNSPLH
TRBJ2-2 TRBV2 ASTPGLPSSGELF
TRBJ1-4 TRBV6-5 ASSPQQGENEKLF
TRBJ2-5 TRBV5-1 ASSFGTSGLAGQETQY
TRBJ1-5 TRBV12-5 ASGFPQGGHLQPQH